Presented here are 32 T cell receptor beta chains from one specimen sequenced in a study of immune evolution from preneoplasia to lung adenocarcinoma. Assay: immunoSEQ multiplex PCR; the TCRdb copy retains only in-frame clones and omits some. The top ten hold roughly a sixth of the sample, which has about 7,200 clones, almost 80% seen once. Sequencing was performed on FFPE adjacent normal lung tissue. These receptors originate from a person aged 70 to 79 with lung adenocarcinoma.

This clone was counted once. The chain recombines TRBV2 with TRBJ2-5; TRBD2 matches 10 bases. The CDR3 spans 15 residues. The V segment lost 6 bases and the J segment 5 bases; nucleotides outside the gene matches: 9. The germline V gene encodes CDR1 SNHLY and CDR2 FYNNEI. This chain's CDR3 is CASRLAGTIGETQYF. CDR3 coding DNA: TGTGCCAGCAGACTAGCGGGAACGATCGGGGAGACCCAGTACTTC.

The chain is built from TRBV5-5 and TRBJ1-5; D uncertain. The CDR3 length is 13 residues. Germline-derived CDR1 and CDR2 are SGHKS and YYEKEE (reference sequence). V lost 4 bases to trimming and J lost 6 bases, with 11 bases between them. The CDR3 here is CASSAGRGQPQHF. The CDR3 DNA sequence: TGTGCCAGCAGCGCTGGACGGGGTCAGCCCCAGCATTTT.

The rearrangement joins TRBV18 to TRBJ1-3; 7 bases line up with TRBD1. The V segment lost 5 bases and the J segment 0 bases; nucleotides outside the gene matches: 1. The CDR3 length is 14 residues. Germline V gene sequence: CDR1 KGHSH, CDR2 LQKENI. As DNA, the CDR3 is TGTGCCAGCTCAAGGGACAGCTCTGGAAACACCATATATTTT. Amino acids: CASSRDSSGNTIYF.

J is TRBJ2-7 and V is TRBV6-6, with 7 bases identical to TRBD1. V dropped 6 bases and J dropped 0; count of bases not matched to a gene: 8. CDR1 MNHNY and CDR2 SVGAGI come from the germline V gene (reference sequence). CDR3 length: 15 residues. The CDR3 nucleotides read TGTGCCAGCAGGGACACCGGGACAGCCTCCTACGAGCAGTACTTC. Amino acid sequence: CASRDTGTASYEQYF.

The chain couples TRBV5-8 to TRBJ2-5, with TRBD2 matching 8 bases. J gave up 2 bases and V 0 bases, and 6 bases lay outside the gene matches. Germline CDR1 SGHTS, CDR2 YDEGEE. The CDR3 is 16 amino acids. CDR3 nucleotides: TGTGCCAGCAGCTTGGAGGGGCGGGGGGCACAAGAGACCCAGTACTTC. Protein: CASSLEGRGAQETQYF.

V is TRBV11-1 and J is TRBJ1-2; a weak D match, TRBD1 (5 bases). CDR1 is SGHAT, CDR2 FQDESV, per germline (reference sequence). The CDR3 sequence is 13 residues long. V was trimmed by 2 bases and J by 8 bases, leaving 12 bases between them. CDR3 protein: CASSLTDKYGYTF. In nucleotides, the CDR3 is TGTGCCAGCAGCTTAACGGACAAGTACGGCTACACCTTC.

The rearrangement links TRBV28 to TRBJ2-7; 7 bases agree with TRBD1. The CDR3 length is 12 residues. Germline lookup yields CDR1 MDHEN and CDR2 SYDVKM. The junction had 3 bases not matched to a gene; V was cut back by 5 bases and J by 5 bases. CDR3 in amino acids: CASSTTGDEQYF. In nucleotides, the CDR3 is TGTGCCAGCAGTACCACAGGGGACGAGCAGTACTTC.

The genes are TRBV28 and TRBJ2-7, with 8 bases identical to TRBD1. With V trimmed by 4 bases and J by 5 bases, 4 bases remained unmatched. Germline V gene lookup returns CDR1 MDHEN and CDR2 SYDVKM. The CDR3 runs 13 residues. CDR3 DNA: TGTGCCAGCAGTTCCATACAGGGGGACGAGCAGTACTTC. Protein product: CASSSIQGDEQYF.

CDR3 in amino acids: CASSLGRYYGYTF. CDR3 nucleotides: TGTGCCAGCAGCTTGGGACGGTACTATGGCTACACCTTC. The gene calls are TRBV11-2 and TRBJ1-2, with D perhaps TRBD1 (5 bases). V lost 3 bases to trimming and J lost 3 bases, with 8 bases between them. This CDR3 is 13 amino acids long. CDR1 is SGHAT and CDR2 is FQNNGV in the germline V gene.

This chain joins TRBV11-2 and TRBJ1-1; tentatively, D is TRBD1 (5 bases). The germline V gene encodes CDR1 SGHAT and CDR2 FQNNGV. The V gene lost 5 bases and the J gene lost 3 bases, with 16 bases spanning the gap. The CDR3 totals 15 residues. The CDR3 loop is CASSAGTADHTEAFF. The CDR3 coding sequence is TGTGCCAGCAGCGCCGGGACCGCTGATCACACTGAAGCTTTCTTT.

This chain connects TRBV7-8 to TRBJ1-5; TRBD1 matches 7 bases. This CDR3 has 13 residues. From germline, CDR1 is SGHVS and CDR2 FQNEAQ. DNA of the CDR3: TGTGGGGTGTCGAGGGGGCCTCGTCAGCCCCAGCATTTT. The encoded protein is CGVSRGPRQPQHF.

V and J are TRBV28 and TRBJ2-2; D is unclear. The length of the CDR3 is 13 residues. Looked up from germline, CDR1 is MDHEN and CDR2 is SYDVKM. V was cut by 4 bases and J by 4 bases, with 7 bases left in between. The CDR3 DNA reads TGTGCCAGCAGTTCGGGTGCCACCGGGGAGCTGTTTTTT. This codes for CASSSGATGELFF.

This chain links TRBV19 with TRBJ1-2, with D perhaps matching TRBD1 (5 bases). The CDR3 totals 13 residues. Trimming left V 10 bases short and J 4 bases short, with 16 bases between. Germline V gene data show CDR1 as LNHDA and CDR2 as SQIVND (reference sequence). CDR3: CATKDRDGYGYTF. The CDR3, as DNA: TGTGCCACCAAGGACCGGGACGGCTATGGCTACACCTTC.

This clone was observed a handful of times. J is TRBJ2-7 and V is TRBV5-1; unclear D gene. The CDR3 is 13 amino acids. Deletions cut 2 bases from V and 3 bases from J, with 9 bases between. CDR1 SGHRS and CDR2 YFSETQ come from the germline V gene. DNA of the CDR3: TGCGCCAGCAGCTTAGCATCTGTCTACGAGCAGTACTTC. Translated, it gives CASSLASVYEQYF.

The table lists this clone with a count of one. The chain couples TRBV6-5 to TRBJ1-1; D perhaps matches TRBD1 (5 bases). CDR1 and CDR2 (germline): MNHEY, SVGAGI. The CDR3 totals 14 residues. Deletions cut 6 bases from V and 11 bases from J, with 22 bases between. CDR3 sequence reads: CASRDSGLGDGAFF. Written as DNA, the CDR3 is TGTGCCAGCAGGGACTCAGGGTTAGGGGACGGGGCTTTCTTT.

V usage is TRBV2 and J usage is TRBJ2-1; 13 nucleotides agree with TRBD2. This CDR3 comprises 16 residues. CDR1 and CDR2 (germline): SNHLY, FYNNEI. With V trimmed by 4 bases and J by 7 bases, 7 bases remained unmatched. The CDR3 coding sequence is TGTGCCAGCAGTGGAGACCCGGGACTAGCGGGGAATGAGCAGTTCTTC. Translation: CASSGDPGLAGNEQFF.

J is TRBJ2-5 and V is TRBV5-4, with TRBD1 identical over 8 bases. The V and J ends lost 2 bases and 1 base, in that order; junction bases with no gene match: 1. The germline V gene has CDR1 SGHNT and CDR2 YYREEE (reference sequence). The CDR3 sequence is 14 residues long. The CDR3 is CASSFDRGQETQYF. CDR3 DNA: TGTGCCAGCAGCTTTGACAGGGGCCAAGAGACCCAGTACTTC.

This chain uses TRBV30 with TRBJ1-1; D ambiguous. Germline V gene lookup returns CDR1 GTSNPN and CDR2 SVGIG (reference sequence). Trimming cost V 1 base and J 3 bases, with 9 bases left between them. The CDR3 sequence is 13 residues long. CDR3 sequence: CAWSGLRDTEAFF. The CDR3 DNA is TGTGCCTGGAGTGGTCTAAGGGACACTGAAGCTTTCTTT.

V usage is TRBV28 and J usage is TRBJ2-5; D ambiguous. Germline V gene data show CDR1 as MDHEN and CDR2 as SYDVKM. Trimming pared 3 bases from V and 3 bases from J, leaving 11 bases between. The CDR3 has 14 residues. In DNA form, the CDR3 reads TGTGCCAGCAGTTTGGGGTGGCAGAAAGAGACCCAGTACTTC. This translates into CASSLGWQKETQYF.

This sequence joins TRBV28 and TRBJ2-2; D not certain. Germline V gene data show CDR1 as MDHEN and CDR2 as SYDVKM. V lost 11 bases, J lost 3 bases, and 13 bases lay in between. The CDR3 runs 13 residues. The CDR3 protein is CAAFGLHTGELFF. The DNA for the CDR3 is TGTGCCGCATTCGGGCTTCACACCGGGGAGCTGTTTTTT. Variable domain in full (rest from reference TRBV28 and TRBJ2-2): DVKVTQSSRYLVKRTGEKVFLECVQDMDHENMFWYRQDPGLGLRLIYFSYDVKMKEKGDIPEGYSVSREKKERFSLILESASTNQTSMYLCAAFGLHTGELFFGEGSRLTVL.

This chain joins TRBV5-4 and TRBJ2-5; D might be TRBD2 (6 bases). The CDR3 contains 15 residues. The V gene lost 4 bases and the J gene lost 4 bases, with 17 bases spanning the gap. Germline V gene lookup returns CDR1 SGHNT and CDR2 YYREEE (reference sequence). The CDR3 DNA reads as TGTGCCAGCAGCGGCGGGACTCACGGGCGAGAGACCCAGTACTTC. Its protein product is CASSGGTHGRETQYF. Complete variable domain (other parts from reference TRBV5-4 and TRBJ2-5): ETGVTQSPTHLIKTRGQQVTLRCSSQSGHNTVSWYQQALGQGPQFIFQYYREEENGRGNFPPRFSGLQFPNYSSELNVNALELDDSALYLCASSGGTHGRETQYFGPGTRLLVL.

This clone was seen a few times. The rearrangement joins TRBV5-1 to TRBJ1-4; possibly TRBD1 for D (6 bases). The CDR3 is 16 residues long. The V end was cut by 4 bases, the J end by 4 bases, with 17 bases between. CDR1 is SGHRS and CDR2 is YFSETQ in the germline V gene. The CDR3 DNA follows: TGCGCCAGCAGCAAGGGAATGGGGGCGGATAATGAAAAACTGTTTTTT. This sequence encodes CASSKGMGADNEKLFF. Supplemented by reference TRBV5-1 and TRBJ1-4, the full variable domain reads KAGVTQTPRYLIKTRGQQVTLSCSPISGHRSVSWYQQTPGQGLQFLFEYFSETQRNKGNFPGRFSGRQFSNSRSEMNVSTLELGDSALYLCASSKGMGADNEKLFFGSGTQLSVL.

V usage is TRBV5-4 and J usage is TRBJ2-3; D ambiguous. Germline values: CDR1 SGHNT, CDR2 YYREEE (reference sequence). The CDR3 covers 15 residues. The V end lost 0 bases, the J end lost 0 bases, and 8 bases lay between the germline ends. The CDR3: CASSLDQRSTDTQYF. The CDR3 DNA reads TGTGCCAGCAGCTTGGATCAGCGCAGCACAGATACGCAGTATTTT.

The chain recombines TRBV4-1 with TRBJ1-1; 11 positions match TRBD1. CDR1 MGHRA and CDR2 YSYEKL come from the germline V gene. Trimming took 4 bases from V and 0 from J; bases not matched to a gene: 7. The CDR3 totals 17 residues. The chain's CDR3 is CASSRPRTGGMNTEAFF. DNA of the CDR3: TGCGCCAGCAGCCGACCAAGGACAGGGGGCATGAACACTGAAGCTTTCTTT.

The genes are TRBV11-2 and TRBJ1-6; possibly TRBD1 for D (5 bases). In germline, CDR1 is SGHAT, CDR2 FQNNGV. The CDR3 runs 15 residues. The V gene lost 3 bases and the J gene lost 10 bases, with 16 bases spanning the gap. For the CDR3, the DNA is TGTGCCAGCAGCTTCTCGACGGGGGTAACATCACCCCTCCACTTT. Encoded protein: CASSFSTGVTSPLHF. Based on the CDR3 plus reference TRBV11-2 and TRBJ1-6, the full variable domain is EAGVAQSPRYKIIEKRQSVAFWCNPISGHATLYWYQQILGQGPKLLIQFQNNGVVDDSQLPKDRFSAERLKGVDSTLKIQPAKLEDSAVYLCASSFSTGVTSPLHFGNGTRLTVT.

A word on this clone: The sample carries other DNA sequences with the same CDR3. The chain uses TRBV4-2 and TRBJ2-5; 10 nucleotides match TRBD1. J was trimmed by 3 bases and V by 4 bases; bases with no gene match: 5. Germline loops: CDR1 LGHNA, CDR2 YNFKEQ. CDR3 size: 15 residues. The CDR3 spells CASSPPGQGKETQYF. The CDR3 nucleotides read TGTGCCAGCAGCCCCCCGGGACAGGGGAAAGAGACCCAGTACTTC.

CDR3 nucleotides: TGTGCCAGCAGTTCAGGGGGCCCAAGCTCCTACGAGCAGTACTTC. This encodes CASSSGGPSSYEQYF. The chain links TRBV28 to TRBJ2-7; 8 nucleotides line up with TRBD1. V shed 4 bases and J 0 bases; nucleotides not matched to a gene: 5. The CDR3 extends over 15 amino acids. The germline V gene has CDR1 MDHEN and CDR2 SYDVKM.

The chain combines TRBV6-1 with TRBJ1-3; 7 bases agree with TRBD1. CDR1 and CDR2 (germline): MNHNS, SASEGT. This CDR3 region has 15 residues. V shed 6 bases and J 0 bases; nucleotides not matched to a gene: 5. Here the CDR3 DNA reads TGTGCCAGCAGGGGACAGCACAGCTCTGGAAACACCATATATTTT. This gives the protein CASRGQHSSGNTIYF.

The rearrangement joins TRBV6-5 to TRBJ1-6; unclear D gene. From germline, CDR1 is MNHEY and CDR2 SVGAGI. This CDR3 has 12 residues. Trimming pared 3 bases from V and 4 bases from J, leaving 1 base between. The CDR3 DNA reads as TGTGCCAGCAGTTATTATAATTCACCCCTCCACTTT. It translates to CASSYYNSPLHF.

The rearrangement links TRBV5-6 to TRBJ2-3, with 8 bases lining up with TRBD2. The CDR3 has 13 residues. The trim removed 4 bases at V and 5 bases at J, leaving 3 bases unmatched. Germline values: CDR1 SGHDT, CDR2 YYEEEE. The DNA of the CDR3 is TGTGCCAGCAGCCCAAGCGGGGGAGATACGCAGTATTTT. It yields the protein CASSPSGGDTQYF.

In this sample, this clone is medium-sized. The chain is built from TRBV6-1 and TRBJ2-3; D gene ambiguous. The CDR3 sequence is 14 residues long. Trimming took off 5 bases at V and 4 bases at J, with 13 bases between the two ends. Germline CDR1 MNHNS, CDR2 SASEGT. The CDR3 sequence is CASSSQSGADTQYF. Here the CDR3 DNA reads TGTGCCAGCAGTAGCCAAAGTGGGGCAGATACGCAGTATTTT.

The chain is built from TRBV6-5 and TRBJ2-5, with D uncertain. Germline V gene data show CDR1 as MNHEY and CDR2 as SVGAGI. The length of the CDR3 is 11 residues. V was trimmed by 7 bases and J by 6 bases, leaving 9 bases between them. CDR3 sequence reads: CASTPAQTQYF. The CDR3 nucleotides are TGTGCCAGCACCCCAGCCCAGACCCAGTACTTC.